The 32 T cell receptor beta chains presented below share a single source sample, sequenced in a study of blood T cell repertoires in COVID-19. The repertoire was sequenced with immunoSEQ multiplex PCR; TCRdb's copy has only in-frame clones and lacks some. Of 70,000 to 80,000 clones detected, around 91% appear once; the ten largest clones hold 5.8%. Sequenced: peripheral blood. The receptors here all came from a human donor in a cohort sampled during active COVID-19.

In its sample, this clone was seen a few times. J is TRBJ2-7 and V is TRBV4-1; D is possibly TRBD2 (5 bases). The CDR3 runs to 14 residues. Between the trimmed V and J ends, which lost 1 base and 2 bases, there was a span of 9 bases. The germline V gene encodes CDR1 MGHRA and CDR2 YSYEKL. The CDR3 coding sequence is TGCGCCAGCAGCCAAGGGACTGGGACCTACGAGCAGTACTTC. Encoded protein: CASSQGTGTYEQYF.

This chain uses TRBV7-2 with TRBJ1-1, with D maybe TRBD1 (6 bases). The CDR3 runs 13 residues. The germline V gene encodes CDR1 SGHTA and CDR2 FQGNSA. V was cut by 7 bases and J by 4 bases, with 13 bases left in between. The CDR3 reads CASTQPGATEAFF. The CDR3 DNA follows: TGTGCCAGCACCCAACCAGGGGCCACTGAAGCTTTCTTT.

The chain has TRBV7-6 and TRBJ2-3, with TRBD2 matching over 12 bases. Germline CDR1 SGHVS, CDR2 FNYEAQ. V dropped 4 bases and J dropped 8; count of bases not matched to a gene: 13. The CDR3 spans 17 residues. The CDR3 protein is CASSSKVLAGGRGTQYF. The DNA of the CDR3 is TGTGCCAGCAGCTCCAAGGTTCTAGCGGGGGGGCGTGGTACGCAGTATTTT.

This clone was counted a single time. The chain is built from TRBV9 and TRBJ1-2, with 9 bases matching TRBD1. There are 17 residues in the CDR3. J gave up 0 bases and V 0 bases, and 6 bases lay outside the gene matches. Germline-derived CDR1 and CDR2 are SGDLS and YYNGEE. The CDR3 bases are TGTGCCAGCAGCGTAGCCCCGGACAGGGGTACTAACTATGGCTACACCTTC. Translating gives CASSVAPDRGTNYGYTF.

The chain employs TRBV6-5 and TRBJ2-1; TRBD2 might be the D (5 bases). There are 14 residues in the CDR3. V lost 10 bases, J lost 9 bases, and 22 bases lay in between. Germline CDR1 and CDR2: MNHEY and SVGAGI. CDR3 region: CATREQFSCCEQFF. CDR3 coding DNA: TGTGCCACCCGGGAACAGTTTTCCTGTTGTGAGCAGTTCTTC.

This chain links TRBV3-1 (or the pseudogene TRBV3-2) with TRBJ1-6, with 8 bases lining up with TRBD1. V lost 1 base, J lost 7 bases, and 3 bases stayed unmatched. Germline V gene data show CDR1 as LGHDT and CDR2 as YNNKEL (reference sequence). The CDR3 is made up of 15 amino acids. CDR3 residues: CASSQGTGWNSPLHF. The CDR3 DNA reads TGTGCCAGCAGCCAAGGGACAGGGTGGAATTCACCCCTCCACTTT.

The chain uses TRBV12-3 or TRBV12-4 and TRBJ1-5; D not resolved. This CDR3 comprises 13 residues. Trimming shortened V by 2 bases and J by 7 bases, and 9 bases separated the two germline ends. For the CDR3, the DNA is TGTGCCAGCAGTTTATCCTTCGTACAGCCCCAGCATTTT. As protein: CASSLSFVQPQHF.

V is TRBV7-9 and J is TRBJ2-3, with TRBD2 matching 7 bases. V lost 1 base and J lost 4; bases outside the gene matches: 5. The CDR3 runs to 15 residues. Germline V gives CDR1 SEHNR, CDR2 FQNEAQ (reference sequence). The CDR3 region has the DNA TGTGCCAGCAGCTTAGGGCTAGCGGACGCAGATACGCAGTATTTT. Amino acid sequence: CASSLGLADADTQYF.

The V and J genes are TRBV7-2 and TRBJ1-2; TRBD1 agrees at 9 bases. The CDR3 extends over 13 amino acids. The junction had 2 bases not matched to a gene; V was cut back by 4 bases and J by 5 bases. Germline values: CDR1 SGHTA, CDR2 FQGNSA. The CDR3 bases are TGTGCCAGCAGCTGGGACAGGGAATATGGCTACACCTTC. Residues: CASSWDREYGYTF.

The J gene is TRBJ2-2, the V gene TRBV19, with D perhaps TRBD2 (6 bases). Germline V gene sequence: CDR1 LNHDA, CDR2 SQIVND (reference sequence). The V and J ends lost 4 bases and 5 bases respectively, with 17 bases between them. The CDR3 extends over 16 amino acids. The CDR3 coding sequence is TGTGCCAGTAGTACGCCGGGACTCAGTGGGACCGGGGAGCTGTTTTTT. Translation: CASSTPGLSGTGELFF.

This clone was observed once. V is TRBV19 and J is TRBJ2-6; D gene uncertain. Trimming cost V 8 bases and J 0 bases, with 11 bases left between them. The V gene's germline CDR1 is LNHDA and CDR2 SQIVND (reference sequence). This CDR3 spans 15 amino acids. The chain's CDR3 is CASRKVSSGANVLTF. In DNA form, the CDR3 reads TGTGCCAGTCGTAAAGTGAGCTCTGGGGCCAACGTCCTGACTTTC.

This clone was seen only once. This chain links TRBV4-3 with TRBJ2-1, with TRBD2 matching 8 bases. Per germline, CDR1 LGHNA and CDR2 YSLEER. The CDR3 length is 17 residues. With 0 bases clipped from V and 0 bases from J, the junction kept 4 bases outside the gene matches. This chain's CDR3 is CASSQDPGGGSYNEQFF. CDR3 DNA: TGCGCCAGCAGCCAAGATCCGGGGGGGGGCTCCTACAATGAGCAGTTCTTC.

This clone was detected once. The rearrangement joins TRBV7-9 to TRBJ1-5; D is possibly TRBD1 (5 bases). The ends were cut back, 5 bases at V and 1 base at J, with 9 bases in the middle. This CDR3 spans 14 amino acids. Germline assignment: CDR1 SEHNR and CDR2 FQNEAQ (reference sequence). The DNA for the CDR3 is TGTGCCAGCAGCCCAGGGTTGAGCAATCAGCCCCAGCATTTT. Protein sequence: CASSPGLSNQPQHF. The full variable domain, its missing parts supplied by reference TRBV7-9 and TRBJ1-5, is DTGVSQNPRHKITKRGQNVTFRCDPISEHNRLYWYRQTLGQGPEFLTYFQNEAQLEKSRLLSDRFSAERPKGSFSTLEIQRTEQGDSAMYLCASSPGLSNQPQHFGDGTRLSIL.

The chain has TRBV7-2 and TRBJ2-7; unclear D gene. Trimming removed 5 bases from V and 2 bases from J, with 7 bases in between. This CDR3 spans 12 amino acids. CDR1 is SGHTA and CDR2 is FQGNSA in the germline V gene. DNA for the CDR3: TGTGCCAGCAGCCGCCCTACCTACGAGCAGTACTTC. It specifies CASSRPTYEQYF.

V and J are TRBV6-2 or TRBV6-3 and TRBJ1-2; no definite D call. Trimming took off 6 bases at V and 5 bases at J, with 10 bases between the two ends. Germline CDR1 and CDR2: MNHEY and SVGEGT. The CDR3 totals 12 residues. The CDR3 DNA follows: TGTGCCAGCAGCCCGACGGGGTATGGCTACACCTTC. Amino acids: CASSPTGYGYTF.

This chain connects TRBV19 to TRBJ1-1; TRBD1 is a possible D gene (6 bases). The CDR3 is made up of 15 amino acids. V lost 7 bases and J lost 0, with 15 bases in between. Germline-derived CDR1 and CDR2 are LNHDA and SQIVND (reference sequence). The CDR3 DNA is TGTGCCAGTATCAAGGGAGGGGGTTTGAACACTGAAGCTTTCTTT. Its protein is CASIKGGGLNTEAFF.

The CDR3 nucleotides read TGTGCCACCGGGACAGGTAGCAATCAGCCCCAGCATTTT. It codes for CATGTGSNQPQHF. The V call is TRBV19, the J call TRBJ1-5, with TRBD1 identical over 8 bases. V dropped 10 bases and J dropped 0; count of bases not matched to a gene: 2. Germline V gene sequence: CDR1 LNHDA, CDR2 SQIVND (reference sequence). This CDR3 is built from 13 residues. Full variable domain (outside the CDR3, taken from reference TRBV19 and TRBJ1-5): DGGITQSPKYLFRKEGQNVTLSCEQNLNHDAMYWYRQDPGQGLRLIYYSQIVNDFQKGDIAEGYSVSREKKESFPLTVTSAQKNPTAFYLCATGTGSNQPQHFGDGTRLSIL.

This rearrangement joins TRBV12-5 to TRBJ1-6; 7 bases align to TRBD1. Germline values: CDR1 LGHNT, CDR2 FRNRAP. This CDR3 has 14 amino acids. V was clipped by 5 bases and J by 8 bases; unmatched bases: 6. The CDR3 protein is CASGPGGRHSPLHF. In DNA, the CDR3 is TGTGCTAGTGGTCCAGGGGGACGGCATTCACCCCTCCACTTT.

The chain recombines TRBV29-1 with TRBJ2-3, with 12 bases that match TRBD2. The CDR3 has 16 amino acids. V gave up 1 base and J gave up 2 bases; unmatched junction bases: 4. In germline, CDR1 is SQVTM, CDR2 ANQGSEA. Here the CDR3 reads CSVEGLAGAFTDTQYF. CDR3 DNA: TGCAGCGTTGAAGGACTAGCGGGGGCCTTCACAGATACGCAGTATTTT.

As DNA, the CDR3 is TGTGCCTGCCCGCTGGGAGAGACAGGGGGCACTAATGAAAAACTGTTTTTT. As protein: CACPLGETGGTNEKLFF. The chain recombines TRBV30 with TRBJ1-4, with 10 bases that match TRBD1. Per the germline V gene, CDR1 is GTSNPN and CDR2 is SVGIG (reference sequence). CDR3 length: 17 residues. Trimming cost V 6 bases and J 2 bases; bases outside gene matches: 12.

The chain recombines TRBV3-1 (or the pseudogene TRBV3-2) with TRBJ2-2, with 12 bases lining up with TRBD2. Trimming cost V 3 bases and J 2 bases; bases outside gene matches: 4. The CDR3 is 17 amino acids. Germline-derived CDR1 and CDR2 are LGHDT and YNNKEL (reference sequence). The CDR3: CASSQTSGGPNTGELFF. CDR3 coding DNA: TGTGCCAGCAGCCAGACTAGCGGGGGCCCTAACACCGGGGAGCTGTTTTTT.

This clone appeared a single time. The chain joins TRBV24-1 to TRBJ1-4; 7 bases map to TRBD1. The CDR3 has 16 amino acids. The V gene's germline CDR1 is KGHDR and CDR2 SFDVKD. V shed 3 bases, J shed 8 bases, and the junction held 11 bases outside the gene matches. In nucleotides, the CDR3 is TGTGCCACCAGTGATCAAAAGGGGGCGAGACAAGAAAAACTGTTTTTT. Residues: CATSDQKGARQEKLFF.

The chain uses TRBV19 and TRBJ2-3; tentatively, D is TRBD1 (6 bases). The CDR3 is 14 residues long. Germline values: CDR1 LNHDA, CDR2 SQIVND (reference sequence). Deletions cut 4 bases from V and 9 bases from J, with 17 bases between. CDR3 residues: CASSTLQGFDTQYF. As DNA, the CDR3 is TGTGCCAGTAGTACTTTACAGGGTTTCGACACGCAGTATTTT.

The chain employs TRBV19 and TRBJ1-5; tentatively, D is TRBD1 (5 bases). The CDR3 is made up of 17 amino acids. Germline V gene data show CDR1 as LNHDA and CDR2 as SQIVND (reference sequence). With 7 bases removed from V and 0 bases from J, the gap between germline ends came to 19 bases. CDR3 sequence reads: CASTNRGTGDSNQPQHF. In nucleotides, the CDR3 is TGTGCCAGTACCAATCGAGGAACGGGGGATAGCAATCAGCCCCAGCATTTT. The whole variable domain, remainder taken from reference TRBV19 and TRBJ1-5, is DGGITQSPKYLFRKEGQNVTLSCEQNLNHDAMYWYRQDPGQGLRLIYYSQIVNDFQKGDIAEGYSVSREKKESFPLTVTSAQKNPTAFYLCASTNRGTGDSNQPQHFGDGTRLSIL.

This rearrangement joins TRBV27 to TRBJ1-2; TRBD1 aligns across 7 bases. The trim removed 3 bases at V and 8 bases at J, leaving 15 bases unmatched. This CDR3 spans 16 amino acids. CDR1 MNHEY and CDR2 SMNVEV come from the germline V gene (reference sequence). CDR3 DNA sequence: TGTGCCAGCAGTTTTTCCCAGGGCAGGGGGGAGAGGGGCTACACCTTC. Translated: CASSFSQGRGERGYTF.

The sample holds one count of this clone. The chain employs TRBV12-5 and TRBJ1-2, with 7 bases lining up with TRBD1. This CDR3 has 17 amino acids. In germline, CDR1 is LGHNT, CDR2 FRNRAP. The V gene end was trimmed by 6 bases and the J gene end by 4 bases; junction bases not matched to a gene: 17. The CDR3 nucleotides read TGTGCTAGTGGCCTCAACAGGGGTGCGGAACTTACCTATGGCTACACCTTC. Residues: CASGLNRGAELTYGYTF.

The V gene is TRBV5-1, the J gene TRBJ1-6, with D possibly matching TRBD1 (5 bases). This CDR3 contains 16 residues. V shed 4 bases and J shed 0 bases, with 11 bases lying between them. Germline CDR1 SGHRS, CDR2 YFSETQ. In nucleotides, the CDR3 is TGCGCCAGCAGCCCGGGGGTAAGCTCCTATAATTCACCCCTCCACTTT. Amino acids: CASSPGVSSYNSPLHF.

This chain uses TRBV5-1 with TRBJ1-1; D gene unclear. CDR1 is SGHRS, CDR2 YFSETQ, per germline. V was trimmed by 2 bases and J by 11 bases, leaving 16 bases between them. CDR3 length: 13 residues. CDR3 sequence reads: CASSFEGSPLAFF. CDR3 DNA: TGCGCCAGCAGCTTCGAGGGCAGTCCGCTCGCTTTCTTT.

The V call is TRBV2, the J call TRBJ2-4, with D possibly being TRBD2 (7 bases). Germline CDR1 and CDR2: SNHLY and FYNNEI. The CDR3 sequence is 13 residues long. V shed 10 bases and J shed 9 bases, with 19 bases lying between them. For the CDR3, the DNA is TGTGCCACCCGACCGGGGGGCCGTAGCATTCAGTACTTC. Translating gives CATRPGGRSIQYF. Variable domain in full (rest from reference TRBV2 and TRBJ2-4): EPEVTQTPSHQVTQMGQEVILRCVPISNHLYFYWYRQILGQKVEFLVSFYNNEISEKSEIFDDQFSVERPDGSNFTLKIRSTKLEDSAMYFCATRPGGRSIQYFGAGTRLSVL.

In DNA, the CDR3 is TGTGCCAGCTCACCAACGCGAACAGGGGCTTACAATGAGCAGTTCTTC. Protein sequence: CASSPTRTGAYNEQFF. The V gene is TRBV18, the J gene TRBJ2-1, with 7 bases lining up with TRBD1. V was pared by 2 bases and J by 4 bases, with 8 bases of the junction left unmatched. Germline V gene sequence: CDR1 KGHSH, CDR2 LQKENI. The length of the CDR3 is 16 residues.

This chain links TRBV7-2 with TRBJ2-5, with no clear D. With 1 base removed from V and 5 bases from J, the gap between germline ends came to 14 bases. There are 15 residues in the CDR3. Germline values: CDR1 SGHTA, CDR2 FQGNSA. DNA for the CDR3: TGTGCCAGCAGCTTAGAGGCAGGTAAAGAGGAGACCCAGTACTTC. This gives the protein CASSLEAGKEETQYF.

The chain has TRBV3-1 (or the pseudogene TRBV3-2) and TRBJ2-7; D perhaps matches TRBD1 (6 bases). The CDR3 is 14 amino acids. Germline V gene data show CDR1 as LGHDT and CDR2 as YNNKEL (reference sequence). V shed 2 bases and J shed 3 bases, with 11 bases lying between them. For the CDR3, the DNA is TGTGCCAGCAGCCAATTGGGGGCGAACTACGAGCAGTACTTC. This translates into CASSQLGANYEQYF.